This TCR beta chain originates from a study of blood T cell repertoires in COVID-19. Study details: The samples span acute and convalescent COVID-19 from the United States, Italy and Spain. PBMCs, B-cell-depleted T cells, or T cells provided the cDNA or gDNA that made up the material.

This clone was picked up one time. Germline V gene lookup returns CDR1 MGHDK and CDR2 SYGVNS. CDR3 length equals 16 residues. The junction had 8 bases not matched to a gene; V was cut back by 4 bases and J by 0 bases. Study processing details: Counts of nucleated cells, estimated from reference gene primer amplification, were obtained. The table came from immunoSEQ multiplex PCR; TCRdb's copy has only in-frame clones and leaves some out. V and J calls and clone size are given by that table; D and trimming were obtained from the DNA. This sample has some 260,000 clones, with roughly 84% found just once.

This chain connects TRBV25-1 to TRBJ1-2; 7 bases are a match to TRBD1. Sequenced sample: peripheral blood. The sequence came from a young woman with acute or convalescent COVID-19. CDR3 nucleotides: TGTGCCAGCAGTGGACCGTCGACAGGGTCTAACTATGGCTACACCTTC. It is translated as CASSGPSTGSNYGYTF.